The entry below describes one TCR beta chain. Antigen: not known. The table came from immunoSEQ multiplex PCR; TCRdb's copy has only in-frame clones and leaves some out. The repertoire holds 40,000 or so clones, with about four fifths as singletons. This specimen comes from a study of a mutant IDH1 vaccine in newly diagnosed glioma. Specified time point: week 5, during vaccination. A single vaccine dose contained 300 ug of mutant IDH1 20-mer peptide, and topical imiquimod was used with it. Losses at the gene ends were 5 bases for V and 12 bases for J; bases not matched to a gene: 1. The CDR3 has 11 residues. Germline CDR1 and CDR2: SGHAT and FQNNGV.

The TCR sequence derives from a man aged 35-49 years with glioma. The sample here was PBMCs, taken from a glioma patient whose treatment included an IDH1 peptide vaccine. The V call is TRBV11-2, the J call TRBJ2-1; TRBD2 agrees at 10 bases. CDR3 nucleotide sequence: TGTGCCAGCAGCCCTAGCGGGGGGCAGTTCTTC. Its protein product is CASSPSGGQFF.